This T cell receptor beta chain was captured by sequencing in a study of Tregs in tolerant kidney transplant recipients. The overall study: The nonmyeloablative bone marrow transplants came from related graft donors, with transient mixed chimerism. Whole-study findings and limits: Activated donor B cell expansion appeared to reveal the most relevant donor-specific TCRbeta repertoire.

Sequenced by immunoSEQ multiplex PCR; TCRdb stores in-frame clones only, minus some. The repertoire holds over 60,000 clones, around nine tenths seen once, with roughly 0.4% in the top ten. A word on this clone: Its antigen remains unidentified.

Per germline, CDR1 SGHKS and CDR2 YYEKEE (reference sequence). The V end lost 1 base, the J end lost 7 bases, and 14 bases lay between the germline ends. CDR3 length: 15 amino acids. CD4+CD25+CD127- Tregs, CD4+CD25- non-Tregs, CD4 and CD8 cells were sorted. The genes are TRBV5-5 and TRBJ1-4; tentative D call: TRBD1 (6 bases). The TCR sequence derives from a human donor who received a combined kidney and bone marrow transplant. Sequences were derived from CD4+ T cells from blood, sampled before the transplant. CDR3 in amino acids: CASSLSAGESEKLFF. In DNA, the CDR3 is TGTGCCAGCAGCTTGTCGGCAGGGGAGTCTGAAAAACTGTTTTTT.